Below, one T cell receptor (beta chain) is given with its context. Antigen: not known. The DNA is left out, because the CDR3 cannot be placed on it with certainty; the CDR3 is given as TCRdb lists it. TCRdb recomputed calls from the multiplex PCR reads with MiXCR, one row per CDR3 protein. The data contain approximately 88,000 distinct CDR3 sequences, approximately 31% of them singletons. The sample originates from a study of breast tumors, draining lymph nodes, adjacent tissues. The germline V gene encodes CDR1 SGHTA and CDR2 FQGNSA. The CDR3 is 20 residues long, ends included. Broader study findings: That most tumor T cells come from lymph nodes remained unproven. Tumors had less TCR diversity than lymph nodes, more than nontumor tissue.

Breast cancer patients provided tissue from their axillary draining lymph nodes. The sequenced material came from axillary lymph node tissue. The chain couples TRBV7-2 to TRBJ2-7; TRBD1 was called by the table and not checked on the DNA. The sequence was collected from a female donor with breast cancer. Some clones in this sample may be carry-over from other donors' samples. The CDR3: CASSFHICSAEGQGSYEQYF.